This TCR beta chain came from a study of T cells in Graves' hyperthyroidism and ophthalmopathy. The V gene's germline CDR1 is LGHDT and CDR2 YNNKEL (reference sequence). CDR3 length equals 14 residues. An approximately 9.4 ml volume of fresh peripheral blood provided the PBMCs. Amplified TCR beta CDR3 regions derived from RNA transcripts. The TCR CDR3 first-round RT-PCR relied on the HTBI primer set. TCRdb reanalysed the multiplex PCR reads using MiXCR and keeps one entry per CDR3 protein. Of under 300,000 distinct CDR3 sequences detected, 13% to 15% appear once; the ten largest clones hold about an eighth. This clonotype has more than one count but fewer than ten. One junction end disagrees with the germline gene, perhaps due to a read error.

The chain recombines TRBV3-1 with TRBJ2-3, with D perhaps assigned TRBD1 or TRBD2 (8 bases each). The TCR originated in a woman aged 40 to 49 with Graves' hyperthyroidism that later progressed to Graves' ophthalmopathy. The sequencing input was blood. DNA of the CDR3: TGTGCCAGCAGCCCACCGGGAGGGACAGGTACGCAGTATTTT. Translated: CASSPPGGTGTQYF.